This TCR beta chain was found in a study of early T cells in non-severe SARS-CoV-2 infection (dated by TCRdb to the early 2020s). With respect to the entire study: Bulk RNA from unsorted whole blood was used for TCR sequencing, so alpha and beta chains could not be paired. Results the study describes overall, beyond this receptor: Matching against VDJdb was skewed toward anti-spike CD8 responses, likely underestimated virus-specific expansions, and missed private and CD4 specificities.

Compared with germline, V lacks 3 bases and J lacks 4 bases; bases without a gene match: 9. From the germline V gene, CDR1 is SGDLS and CDR2 is YYNGEE. The CDR3 numbers 15 residues from cysteine through phenylalanine. Kept here is only the CDR3 DNA, which spans 45 bases and is read in frame from base 1. This was a case-control study nested in a cohort of healthcare workers in London, UK, who had nasopharyngeal swab PCR tests and blood samples taken every week. Healthcare workers were recruited during the week of the UK lockdown, between 23 and 31 March 2020, and followed weekly for up to about 15 weeks. Concerning this clonotype: Its antigen specificity is not known. No much larger clone exists at a distance of one base, and base qualities are not known.

The method was 5' RACE. Sequencing was performed on a NextSeq 500. The TCR library protocol attached unique molecular identifiers to individual cDNA molecules to correct for sequencing error and PCR bias. Both TCR alpha and beta chains were sequenced, and tight co-correlation was observed between alpha and beta sequence abundances in each sample. For the original study's pipeline: Decombinator V4 was used to annotate the V gene, J gene and CDR3 of the TCR sequences. TCRs were defined as expanded if a significant change between any two time points was detected under a Poisson model with p below 0.0001. TCR abundances were normalised to the total number of TCRs sequenced per sample and expressed as counts per million. MAIT TCRs were defined by TRAV1-2 paired with TRAJ12, TRAJ20 or TRAJ33, and iNKT TCRs by TRAV10 paired with TRAJ18. A search of VDJdb, accessed on 1 November 2021, was run for TCRs annotated to CMV, EBV and SARS-CoV-2, with TCRs annotated for multiple antigens excluded. The raw public data were reprocessed by TCRdb itself: fastp quality trimming at Q25, MiXCR clonotype calling, in-frame beta chains only. Each entry is one CDR3 protein sequence, shown with its most common DNA and genes. The V and J calls and clone size are TCRdb's, not the authors'. The sample table holds over 55,000 distinct CDR3 sequences, of which over 10% were seen once. Less than 3% of the sample lies in the top ten.

The sequence is built from TRBV9 and TRBJ2-7; the junction holds 8 bases that match TRBD1. The sequence came from an adult who was a healthcare worker with PCR-confirmed SARS-CoV-2 infection or an uninfected control (not recorded which). The material was whole blood, obtained at baseline. The nucleotides read TGTGCCAGCAGCGCAGCTGTGGACAGGGTATACGAGCAGTACTTC. Translation gives CASSAAVDRVYEQYF.